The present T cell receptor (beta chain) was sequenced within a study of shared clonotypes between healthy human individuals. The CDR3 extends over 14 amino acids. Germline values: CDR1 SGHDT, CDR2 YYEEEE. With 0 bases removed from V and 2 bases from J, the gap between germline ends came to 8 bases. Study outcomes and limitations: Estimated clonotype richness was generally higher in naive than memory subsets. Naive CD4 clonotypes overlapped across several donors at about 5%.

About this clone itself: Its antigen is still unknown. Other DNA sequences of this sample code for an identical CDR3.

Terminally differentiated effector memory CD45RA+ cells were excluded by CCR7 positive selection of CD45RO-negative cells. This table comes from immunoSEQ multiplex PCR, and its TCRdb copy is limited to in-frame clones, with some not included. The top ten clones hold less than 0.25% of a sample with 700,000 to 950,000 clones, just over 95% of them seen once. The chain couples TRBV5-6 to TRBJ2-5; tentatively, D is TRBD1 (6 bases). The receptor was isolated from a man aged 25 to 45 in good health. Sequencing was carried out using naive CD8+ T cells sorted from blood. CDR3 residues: CASSLGQGQETQYF. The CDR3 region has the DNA TGTGCCAGCAGCTTGGGTCAGGGGCAAGAGACCCAGTACTTC.